These 31 T cell receptor beta chains share one sample of origin, sequenced in a study of cytomegalovirus exposure and HLA in healthy donors. PCR was performed using 60 Vbeta and 13 Jbeta primers. Some clones are missing from TCRdb's copy, which holds only in-frame ones; the method was immunoSEQ multiplex PCR. The data contain fewer than 130,000 clones, roughly four fifths of them seen just once; the ten biggest clones take up 1.3%. The specimen was PBMCs. The receptors shown here come from a woman in her twenties or thirties in good health and CMV-seronegative.

This chain uses TRBV30 with TRBJ2-7, with a tentative D call TRBD1 (6 bases). This CDR3 spans 13 amino acids. Trimming stripped 1 base from V and 1 base from J, with 8 bases between. CDR1 and CDR2 (germline): GTSNPN, SVGIG (reference sequence). CDR3 sequence: CAWSDRVSYEQYF. CDR3 sequence (DNA): TGTGCCTGGAGTGACAGGGTATCCTACGAGCAGTACTTC.

The genes are TRBV5-5 and TRBJ1-1, with D perhaps matching TRBD1 (5 bases). This CDR3 is built from 16 residues. Germline CDR1 and CDR2: SGHKS and YYEKEE (reference sequence). V was shortened by 4 bases and J by 1 base, with 17 bases between the two germline ends. CDR3 residues: CASSLPRGNPNTEAFF. Here the CDR3 DNA reads TGTGCCAGCAGCCTTCCCCGGGGGAATCCGAACACTGAAGCTTTCTTT.

The table lists this clone with a count of one. J is TRBJ2-1 and V is TRBV25-1; 14 nucleotides match TRBD2. Germline values: CDR1 MGHDK, CDR2 SYGVNS. Losses at the gene ends were 6 bases for V and 5 bases for J; bases not matched to a gene: 3. The CDR3 loop spans 15 amino acids. The CDR3 nucleotides are TGTGCCAGCAGGGGGACTAGCGGGGGCAACAATGAGCAGTTCTTC. Translated, it gives CASRGTSGGNNEQFF.

The V gene is TRBV15, the J gene TRBJ2-5; weak D call: TRBD1 (5 bases). The CDR3 has 15 amino acids. Germline V lookup: CDR1 LNHNV, CDR2 YYDKDF (reference sequence). V dropped 6 bases and J dropped 4 bases, with 18 bases sitting between them. CDR3 in DNA: TGTGCCACCAGTTACCAGACAGAGAGAGGAGAGACCCAGTACTTC. Residues: CATSYQTERGETQYF.

CDR3 amino acids: CASSQKRGTSEAFF. For the CDR3, the DNA is TGCGCCAGCAGCCAGAAAAGAGGGACATCGGAAGCTTTCTTT. The chain has TRBV4-3 and TRBJ1-1; a possible D gene is TRBD1 (6 bases). The CDR3 spans 14 residues. Trimming removed 3 bases from V and 8 bases from J, with 16 bases in between. Germline CDR1 and CDR2: LGHNA and YSLEER.

J is TRBJ1-1 and V is TRBV4-1; 8 bases map to TRBD1. V was clipped by 4 bases and J by 4 bases; unmatched bases: 5. Germline V lookup: CDR1 MGHRA, CDR2 YSYEKL. The CDR3 extends over 14 amino acids. The CDR3: CASSPRGHATEAFF. The CDR3 coding sequence is TGCGCCAGCAGCCCCAGGGGGCACGCCACTGAAGCTTTCTTT.

The chain recombines TRBV4-3 with TRBJ2-7; 7 bases are shared with TRBD1. There are 15 residues in the CDR3. Germline assignment: CDR1 LGHNA and CDR2 YSLEER. V trimming: 0 bases; J trimming: 0 bases; junction bases outside the gene matches: 2. For the CDR3, the DNA is TGCGCCAGCAGCCAAGATGCAGGGGGCTCCTACGAGCAGTACTTC. Translating it yields CASSQDAGGSYEQYF.

V and J are TRBV7-6 and TRBJ2-7; 8 nucleotides line up with TRBD1. Trimming at V came to 4 bases and at J to 3 bases, leaving 5 bases not matched to a gene. There are 14 residues in the CDR3. In germline, CDR1 is SGHVS, CDR2 FNYEAQ. The CDR3 DNA is TGTGCCAGCAGCTCCGGACAGGGCGGCTACGAGCAGTACTTC. Amino acids: CASSSGQGGYEQYF. Combining the CDR3 with reference TRBV7-6 and TRBJ2-7 gives the whole variable domain GAGVSQSPRYKVTKRGQDVALRCDPISGHVSLYWYRQALGQGPEFLTYFNYEAQQDKSGLPNDRFSAERPEGSISTLTIQRTEQRDSAMYRCASSSGQGGYEQYFGPGTRLTVT.

This chain connects TRBV30 to TRBJ2-6; the D gene is possibly TRBD1 (6 bases). Germline V CDR1 and CDR2: GTSNPN, SVGIG (reference sequence). Trimming cost V 3 bases and J 0 bases, with 24 bases left between them. This CDR3 spans 20 amino acids. CDR3 amino acids: CAWRDVLYREEYSGANVLTF. CDR3 in DNA: TGTGCCTGGAGGGACGTACTCTACAGGGAAGAGTACTCTGGGGCCAACGTCCTGACTTTC.

This sequence joins TRBV2 and TRBJ1-2; weak D call: TRBD1 (6 bases). CDR1 SNHLY and CDR2 FYNNEI come from the germline V gene. The CDR3 consists of 15 residues. Trimming removed 7 bases at V and 8 bases at J, with 23 bases between. CDR3 DNA sequence: TGTGCCAGCACCCAAGAGAGCCAGGGGATTGGCGGCTACACCTTC. Its translation: CASTQESQGIGGYTF.

This clone was detected a few times. The chain links TRBV6-5 to TRBJ1-6, with 8 nucleotides matching TRBD1. This CDR3 region has 15 residues. The J segment lost 9 bases and the V segment lost 3 bases, leaving 7 bases of the junction unmatched. Per the germline V gene, CDR1 is MNHEY and CDR2 is SVGAGI. CDR3 sequence reads: CASSYGAGGGSPLHF. CDR3 sequence (DNA): TGTGCCAGCAGTTATGGAGCAGGGGGCGGTTCACCCCTCCACTTT.

This CDR3 is CASSGDSFDQPQHF. As DNA, the CDR3 is TGTGCCAGCAGCGGGGACAGTTTCGATCAGCCCCAGCATTTT. The V call is TRBV7-9, the J call TRBJ1-5; 7 bases match TRBD1. The CDR3 consists of 14 residues. J was trimmed by 5 bases and V by 5 bases; bases with no gene match: 6. CDR1 and CDR2 from the germline V gene are SEHNR and FQNEAQ (reference sequence). The full variable domain, in which reference TRBV7-9 and TRBJ1-5 provide the parts outside the CDR3, is DTGVSQNPRHKITKRGQNVTFRCDPISEHNRLYWYRQTLGQGPEFLTYFQNEAQLEKSRLLSDRFSAERPKGSFSTLEIQRTEQGDSAMYLCASSGDSFDQPQHFGDGTRLSIL.

This sequence joins TRBV7-2 and TRBJ2-1; maybe TRBD1 (5 bases). The CDR3 has 14 residues. The V and J ends lost 3 bases and 6 bases respectively, with 12 bases between them. The germline V gene encodes CDR1 SGHTA and CDR2 FQGNSA. This CDR3 reads CASSFAREINEQFF. CDR3 DNA: TGTGCCAGCAGCTTTGCCAGGGAAATCAATGAGCAGTTCTTC.

The V gene is TRBV27, the J gene TRBJ1-6, with D maybe TRBD1 (5 bases). Germline CDR1 is MNHEY and CDR2 is SMNVEV (reference sequence). The CDR3 covers 14 residues. V was cut by 7 bases and J by 6 bases, with 13 bases left in between. CDR3 sequence (DNA): TGTGCCAGCAAACCATCGGGACTTAATTCACCCCTCCACTTT. Translation gives CASKPSGLNSPLHF.

This clone has a handful of counts. The chain employs TRBV30 and TRBJ1-3; no firm D call. The CDR3 is 12 residues long. The ends were cut back, 4 bases at V and 3 bases at J, with 7 bases in the middle. CDR1 GTSNPN and CDR2 SVGIG come from the germline V gene (reference sequence). DNA for the CDR3: TGTGCCTGGATGCGTGGTGGAAACACCATATATTTT. Amino acids: CAWMRGGNTIYF. Full variable domain (missing parts from reference TRBV30 and TRBJ1-3): SQTIHQWPATLVQPVGSPLSLECTVEGTSNPNLYWYRQAAGRGLQLLFYSVGIGQISSEVPQNLSASRPQDRQFILSSKKLLLSDSGFYLCAWMRGGNTIYFGEGSWLTVV.

The rearrangement joins TRBV9 to TRBJ2-5; maybe TRBD1 (6 bases). Trimming shortened V by 3 bases and J by 5 bases, and 17 bases separated the two germline ends. The CDR3 spans 15 residues. Germline V CDR1 and CDR2: SGDLS, YYNGEE. DNA for the CDR3: TGTGCCAGCAGCGCGACGGGCCCAGGGGTCGAGACCCAGTACTTC. It yields the protein CASSATGPGVETQYF.

The chain uses TRBV30 and TRBJ1-1; D unclear. The germline V and J ends were trimmed by 0 bases and 11 bases, with 16 bases remaining between them. Per the germline V gene, CDR1 is GTSNPN and CDR2 is SVGIG (reference sequence). This CDR3 has 13 amino acids. The CDR3 nucleotides read TGTGCCTGGAGTGTACCGGCAGTACAGAAGGCTTTCTTT. Amino acid sequence: CAWSVPAVQKAFF.

This clone was recorded a few times. This chain links TRBV6-1 with TRBJ1-5, with D tentatively TRBD1 (5 bases). The CDR3 consists of 15 residues. Germline V gives CDR1 MNHNS, CDR2 SASEGT. The V end lost 3 bases, the J end lost 6 bases, and 15 bases lay between the germline ends. CDR3 region: CASSDEGTGGQPQHF. In nucleotides, the CDR3 is TGTGCCAGCAGTGATGAAGGGACTGGAGGTCAGCCCCAGCATTTT.

The chain uses TRBV9 and TRBJ2-7, with 14 nucleotides matching TRBD2. Unmatched junction bases numbered 0, after V lost 0 bases and J lost 4 bases. Germline V CDR1 and CDR2: SGDLS, YYNGEE. The CDR3 covers 15 residues. Here the CDR3 reads CASSVGLAGGYEQYF. Here the CDR3 DNA reads TGTGCCAGCAGCGTAGGACTAGCGGGAGGGTACGAGCAGTACTTC.

This clone has a handful of counts. The chain links TRBV6-5 to TRBJ2-4, with 8 positions matching TRBD2. V was clipped by 9 bases and J by 2 bases; unmatched bases: 3. The CDR3 spans 13 residues. In germline, CDR1 is MNHEY, CDR2 SVGAGI. The CDR3 sequence: CASSGEPKNIQYF. The CDR3 coding sequence is TGTGCCAGTAGCGGGGAGCCCAAAAACATTCAGTACTTC.

The V call is TRBV29-1, the J call TRBJ2-7; 9 positions match TRBD2. The V segment lost 8 bases and the J segment 6 bases; nucleotides outside the gene matches: 20. CDR3 length: 16 residues. Germline V gives CDR1 SQVTM, CDR2 ANQGSEA. CDR3 sequence: CSSDRWMASGMVEQYF. The DNA for the CDR3 is TGCAGCTCTGATCGCTGGATGGCTAGCGGGATGGTCGAGCAGTACTTC.

V and J are TRBV5-6 and TRBJ2-3, with D possibly being TRBD2 (5 bases). This CDR3 has 16 residues. V was clipped by 4 bases and J by 0 bases, with 15 bases between them. CDR1 is SGHDT, CDR2 YYEEEE, per germline. The CDR3 bases are TGTGCCAGCAGCCCGCCGACACGGACTAGCACAGATACGCAGTATTTT. This gives the protein CASSPPTRTSTDTQYF.

The V and J genes are TRBV11-2 and TRBJ2-7; 9 bases map to TRBD1. The CDR3 is 18 amino acids. V was clipped by 3 bases and J by 3 bases; unmatched bases: 15. CDR1 is SGHAT, CDR2 FQNNGV, per germline. CDR3 amino acids: CASSFPILRQGVHYEQYF. Here the CDR3 DNA reads TGTGCCAGCAGCTTCCCAATTCTTCGACAGGGGGTTCACTACGAGCAGTACTTC.

This clone was recorded a few times. J is TRBJ2-6 and V is TRBV6-4; TRBD1 matches 9 bases. With V trimmed by 5 bases and J by 0 bases, 2 bases remained unmatched. This CDR3 spans 16 amino acids. Germline CDR1 is MRHNA and CDR2 is SNTAGT. As DNA, the CDR3 is TGTGCCAGCAGTCCGACAGGGGGCTCTGGGGCCAACGTCCTGACTTTC. This codes for CASSPTGGSGANVLTF.

This chain joins TRBV30 and TRBJ1-2; perhaps TRBD1 as D (6 bases). The V gene's germline CDR1 is GTSNPN and CDR2 SVGIG (reference sequence). The CDR3 totals 16 residues. Trimming shortened V by 0 bases and J by 3 bases, and 17 bases separated the two germline ends. CDR3 sequence (DNA): TGTGCCTGGAGTGTCCGAGGACAGAGTCACTACTATGGCTACACCTTC. Translated: CAWSVRGQSHYYGYTF. Filled out from reference TRBV30 and TRBJ1-2, the complete variable domain reads SQTIHQWPATLVQPVGSPLSLECTVEGTSNPNLYWYRQAAGRGLQLLFYSVGIGQISSEVPQNLSASRPQDRQFILSSKKLLLSDSGFYLCAWSVRGQSHYYGYTFGSGTRLTVV.

The chain uses TRBV5-1 and TRBJ2-7, with 9 bases lining up with TRBD1. The germline gives CDR1 SGHRS, CDR2 YFSETQ. J gave up 7 bases and V 4 bases, and 6 bases lay outside the gene matches. This CDR3 region has 13 residues. The CDR3, as DNA: TGCGCCAGCAGCCGGGGACAGGGCTGGGAGCAGTACTTC. Its translation: CASSRGQGWEQYF.

This clone occurred a few times. This sequence joins TRBV2 and TRBJ2-2; possibly TRBD1 for D (5 bases). The CDR3 totals 13 residues. Germline assignment: CDR1 SNHLY and CDR2 FYNNEI. V dropped 7 bases and J dropped 0 bases, with 6 bases sitting between them. As DNA, the CDR3 is TGTGCCAGCACGGACACGAACACCGGGGAGCTGTTTTTT. It is translated as CASTDTNTGELFF.

The V call is TRBV21-1, the J call TRBJ2-1; the tabulated D call, TRBD1, remains unverified against the DNA. TRBV21-1 counts as a pseudogene. There are 17 residues in the CDR3. The DNA of the CDR3 is TGTGCCAGCAGCAAATATTACCAGGGGCGGGTTTGGAATGAGCAGTTCTTC. This sequence encodes CASSKYYQGRVWNEQFF.

The gene calls are TRBV7-9 and TRBJ1-5; 9 bases line up with TRBD1. Germline CDR1 and CDR2: SEHNR and FQNEAQ (reference sequence). The CDR3 covers 16 residues. The junction had 5 bases not matched to a gene; V was cut back by 4 bases and J by 1 base. The CDR3 bases are TGTGCCAGCAGCTCAACCGGGACAGGGAGCAATCAGCCCCAGCATTTT. This sequence encodes CASSSTGTGSNQPQHF.

The chain carries TRBV6-1 and TRBJ2-7; D possibly corresponds to TRBD1 (5 bases). The CDR3 loop spans 11 amino acids. Germline lookup yields CDR1 MNHNS and CDR2 SASEGT. Trimming took 8 bases from V and 0 from J, leaving 5 bases between them. CDR3 sequence reads: CASQGSYEQYF. CDR3 nucleotides: TGTGCCAGCCAGGGCTCCTACGAGCAGTACTTC.

This chain uses TRBV6-4 with TRBJ1-1, with D uncertain. The germline CDR1 and CDR2 sequences are MRHNA and SNTAGT. The ends were cut back, 3 bases at V and 3 bases at J, with 20 bases in the middle. The CDR3 loop spans 17 amino acids. The CDR3 DNA is TGTGCCAGCAGTGATAGGGTCGGAATCAAGAGGGACACTGAAGCTTTCTTT. Its protein product is CASSDRVGIKRDTEAFF.